This TCR beta chain emerged from a study of cytomegalovirus exposure and HLA in healthy donors. Sequencing was performed with immunoSEQ multiplex PCR; in TCRdb, only in-frame clones are kept and a portion is missing. The data contain tens of thousands of clones, roughly 95% of them singletons. Unmatched junction bases numbered 7, after V lost 3 bases and J lost 3 bases. Germline CDR1 reads MNHNS; CDR2 reads SASEGT. There are 15 residues in the CDR3. This chain joins TRBV6-1 and TRBJ2-7; TRBD1 matches 8 bases. The sequenced sample was PBMCs. This receptor was obtained from a woman aged 18-29 years in good health and CMV-seropositive. CDR3 in amino acids: CASSDRGLVGYEQYF. The CDR3 DNA follows: TGTGCCAGCAGTGACAGGGGGCTAGTAGGCTACGAGCAGTACTTC.